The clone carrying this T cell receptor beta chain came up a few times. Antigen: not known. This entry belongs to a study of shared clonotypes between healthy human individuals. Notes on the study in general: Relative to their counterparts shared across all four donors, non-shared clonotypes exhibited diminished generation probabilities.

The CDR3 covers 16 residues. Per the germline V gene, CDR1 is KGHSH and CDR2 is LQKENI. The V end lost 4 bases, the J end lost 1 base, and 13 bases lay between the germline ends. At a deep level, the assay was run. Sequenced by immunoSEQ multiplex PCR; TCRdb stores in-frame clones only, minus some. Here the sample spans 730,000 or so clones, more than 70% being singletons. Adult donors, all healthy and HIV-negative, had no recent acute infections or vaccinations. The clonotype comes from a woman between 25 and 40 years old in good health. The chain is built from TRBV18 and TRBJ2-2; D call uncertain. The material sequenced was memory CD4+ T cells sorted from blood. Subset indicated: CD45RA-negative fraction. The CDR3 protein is CASSQRQIKNTGELFF. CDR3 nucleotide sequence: TGTGCCAGCTCACAAAGACAAATTAAGAACACCGGGGAGCTGTTTTTT.